These T cell receptor beta chains were read from a single sample in a study of T-cell memory formation after mild COVID-19. TCRdb independently ran MiXCR on the 5' RACE reads; one entry per CDR3 protein. The sample lists 250,000 to 350,000 distinct CDR3 sequences, about a sixth occurring once. The sequencing input was PBMCs or a T cell subset sorted from them (not recorded which). The source is a man between 18 and 35 years old who had mild COVID-19 (a few samples of this study predate the infection). Cell type and time point are not known. Both conserved end residues are part of each CDR3. A D gene is named only where the DNA matches it firmly. The size field is filled for only some rows; it gives once, few, many or a size class.

v_call	clone_size	j_call	d_call	cdr3_aa	cdr3_nt
TRBV4-1	few	TRBJ1-1	TRBD1	CASSQETPGGTEAFF	TGCGCCAGCAGCCAAGAAACCCCAGGGGGCACTGAAGCTTTCTTT
TRBV12-3/TRBV12-4	-	TRBJ1-3	-	CASSLGGEVGNTIYF	TGTGCCAGCAGTTTAGGCGGGGAAGTTGGAAACACCATATATTTT
TRBV9	few	TRBJ1-4	-	CASSQDQGEKLFF	TGTGCCAGCAGTCAAGACCAGGGTGAAAAACTGTTTTTT
TRBV7-2	many	TRBJ1-5	-	CASSSNRGEQPQHF	TGTGCCAGCAGCTCAAACAGAGGGGAGCAGCCCCAGCATTTT
TRBV25-1	few	TRBJ2-2	-	CASRSQGNTGELFF	TGTGCCAGCAGATCACAGGGAAACACCGGGGAGCTGTTTTTT
TRBV7-9	few	TRBJ2-7	-	CASSVDPLGSYEQYF	TGTGCCAGCAGCGTCGATCCCCTGGGCTCCTACGAGCAGTACTTC
TRBV20-1	-	TRBJ2-3	TRBD2	CSAPPGGGGSTDTQYF	TGCAGTGCTCCTCCCGGCGGGGGGGGGAGCACAGATACGCAGTATTTT
TRBV4-3	few	TRBJ2-2	TRBD1	CASSHATGENTGELFF	TGCGCCAGCAGCCATGCCACAGGGGAGAACACCGGGGAGCTGTTTTTT
TRBV28	few	TRBJ2-2	-	CASKRGALSTGELFF	TGTGCCAGCAAACGGGGGGCCCTTAGCACCGGGGAGCTGTTTTTT
TRBV7-2	-	TRBJ2-2	-	CASSLGFTGVNTGELFF	TGTGCCAGCAGCTTAGGGTTCACAGGCGTTAACACCGGGGAGCTGTTTTTT
TRBV4-1	few	TRBJ2-5	-	CASSQDWLATQETQYF	TGCGCCAGCAGCCAAGATTGGCTAGCAACTCAAGAGACCCAGTACTTC
TRBV7-2	-	TRBJ2-2	TRBD1	CASSWTGSGELFF	TGTGCCAGCAGTTGGACAGGGTCCGGGGAGCTGTTTTTT
TRBV6-6	-	TRBJ1-4	-	CASSYVTNEKLFF	TGTGCCAGCAGTTACGTAACTAATGAAAAACTGTTTTTT
TRBV5-1	many	TRBJ1-6	-	CASSLGFGDNSPLHF	TGCGCCAGCAGCTTGGGTTTCGGCGATAATTCACCCCTCCACTTT
TRBV19	few	TRBJ1-1	-	CASRIMGNTEAFF	TGTGCCAGCCGTATAATGGGGAACACTGAAGCTTTCTTT
TRBV6-5	few	TRBJ2-7	-	CASSYGDSSYEQYF	TGTGCCAGCAGTTATGGTGATAGCTCCTACGAGCAGTACTTC
TRBV6-5	few	TRBJ2-1	TRBD1	CASSRDSAYNEQFF	TGTGCCAGCAGTAGGGACAGCGCGTACAATGAGCAGTTCTTC
TRBV5-1	few	TRBJ2-2	-	CASSIQPRGGYTGELFF	TGCGCCAGCAGCATTCAGCCTAGAGGGGGATACACCGGGGAGCTGTTTTTT
TRBV12-3/TRBV12-4	once	TRBJ2-6	-	CASVSTDTSGANVLTF	TGTGCCAGCGTCTCGACAGATACCTCTGGGGCCAACGTCCTGACTTTC
TRBV5-1	few	TRBJ2-3	TRBD1	CASKLQGALDTQYF	TGCGCCAGCAAACTACAGGGGGCGCTGGATACGCAGTATTTT
TRBV4-1	few	TRBJ2-2	TRBD2	CASSQQPSGGRNTGELFF	TGCGCCAGCAGCCAACAACCTAGCGGGGGGCGGAACACCGGGGAGCTGTTTTTT
TRBV5-1	many	TRBJ2-1	-	CASSFQEGGAYNEQFF	TGCGCCAGCAGCTTTCAGGAGGGTGGGGCCTACAATGAGCAGTTCTTC
TRBV24-1	few	TRBJ2-7	-	CATSDSRGAEQYF	TGTGCCACCAGTGATTCCAGGGGTGCCGAGCAGTACTTC
TRBV7-3	-	TRBJ2-2	TRBD1	CASSNRDRRSGELFF	TGTGCCAGCAGCAACCGGGACAGGCGGAGTGGGGAGCTGTTTTTT
TRBV19	few	TRBJ2-5	TRBD1	CASGQGGETQYF	TGTGCCAGCGGACAGGGCGGAGAGACCCAGTACTTC
TRBV5-1	few	TRBJ2-5	-	CASSPWRGIQETQYF	TGCGCCAGCAGCCCTTGGAGGGGGATTCAAGAGACCCAGTACTTC
TRBV18	many	TRBJ2-5	-	CASSPGRVMAETQYF	TGTGCCAGCTCACCCGGACGGGTGATGGCGGAGACCCAGTACTTC
TRBV12-5	few	TRBJ2-4	-	CASGLVTRDIQYF	TGTGCTAGTGGTTTGGTAACCAGGGACATTCAGTACTTC
TRBV20-1	-	TRBJ2-3	-	CSATMGSGTDTQYF	TGCAGTGCCACGATGGGGTCGGGCACAGATACGCAGTATTTT
TRBV5-1	-	TRBJ2-3	-	CASSASADTQYF	TGCGCCAGCAGCGCTTCCGCCGATACGCAGTATTTT
TRBV6-5	many	TRBJ2-1	-	CASSSPRGPEQFF	TGTGCCAGCAGTTCTCCCCGGGGGCCTGAGCAGTTCTTC
TRBV7-9	-	TRBJ1-6	-	CASSPVGRNSPLHF	TGTGCCAGCAGCCCCGTCGGGAGGAATTCACCCCTCCACTTT
TRBV10-3	-	TRBJ2-5	TRBD2	CAISGASGETQYF	TGTGCCATCAGTGGTGCTAGCGGGGAGACCCAGTACTTC
TRBV7-3	few	TRBJ1-1	-	CASSPTQGREAFF	TGTGCCAGCAGCCCGACCCAGGGAAGGGAAGCTTTCTTT
TRBV6-5	few	TRBJ2-3	-	CASSYEGRRTDTQYF	TGTGCCAGCAGTTACGAGGGACGTCGTACAGATACGCAGTATTTT
TRBV4-1	-	TRBJ2-2	-	CASSQDPGGQYTGELFF	TGCGCCAGCAGCCAAGATCCGGGGGGACAGTACACCGGGGAGCTGTTTTTT
TRBV5-1	-	TRBJ2-3	-	CASSLQTTDTQYF	TGCGCCAGCAGCCTCCAGACAACAGATACGCAGTATTTT
TRBV21-1	-	TRBJ1-1	-	CASRTDSEDTEAFF	TGTGCCAGCAGGACTGACAGCGAGGACACTGAAGCTTTCTTT
TRBV2	-	TRBJ2-5	TRBD2	CASSTQRGVTFLSTGGETQYF	TGTGCCAGCAGTACCCAGCGGGGGGTTACATTTCTTAGCACCGGGGGAGAGACCCAGTACTTC
TRBV5-4	many	TRBJ1-1	-	CASSFKSGGDTEAFF	TGTGCCAGCAGCTTCAAATCGGGGGGGGACACTGAAGCTTTCTTT
TRBV4-3	-	TRBJ2-5	-	CASSQGQGYQETQYF	TGCGCCAGCAGCCAAGGGCAGGGCTACCAAGAGACCCAGTACTTC
TRBV10-3	-	TRBJ1-1	-	CAISESKGKGNTEAFF	TGTGCCATCAGTGAGTCAAAGGGGAAAGGGAACACTGAAGCTTTCTTT
TRBV27	few	TRBJ1-2	-	CASSPYGHGLLYGYTF	TGTGCCAGCAGTCCCTACGGCCACGGCCTACTCTATGGCTACACCTTC